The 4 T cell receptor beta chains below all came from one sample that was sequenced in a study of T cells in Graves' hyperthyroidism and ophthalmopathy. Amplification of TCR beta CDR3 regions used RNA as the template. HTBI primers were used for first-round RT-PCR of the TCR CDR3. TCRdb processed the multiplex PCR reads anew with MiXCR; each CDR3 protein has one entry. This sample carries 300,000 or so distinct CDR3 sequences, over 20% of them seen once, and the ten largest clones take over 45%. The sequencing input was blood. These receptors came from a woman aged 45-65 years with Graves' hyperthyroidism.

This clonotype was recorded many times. In nucleotides, the CDR3 is TGTGCCTGGAGTGGCAACTATGGCTACACCTTC. This codes for CAWSGNYGYTF. The chain has TRBV30 and TRBJ1-2; no clear D. CDR1 and CDR2 (germline): GTSNPN, SVGIG (reference sequence). V lost 1 base to trimming and J lost 2 bases, with 2 bases between them. The CDR3 is 11 amino acids.

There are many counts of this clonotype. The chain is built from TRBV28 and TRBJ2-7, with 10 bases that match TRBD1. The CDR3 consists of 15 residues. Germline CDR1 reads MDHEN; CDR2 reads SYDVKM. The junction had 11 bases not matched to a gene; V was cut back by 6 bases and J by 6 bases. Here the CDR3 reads CASSPPRDRGPEQYF. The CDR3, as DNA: TGTGCCAGCAGCCCCCCGCGGGACAGGGGACCCGAGCAGTACTTC.

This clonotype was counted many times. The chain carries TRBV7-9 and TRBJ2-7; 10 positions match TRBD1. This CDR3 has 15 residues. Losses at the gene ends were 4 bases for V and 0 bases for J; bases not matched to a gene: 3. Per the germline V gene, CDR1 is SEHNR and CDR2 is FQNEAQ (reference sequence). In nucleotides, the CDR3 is TGTGCCAGCAGCTCGACAGGGGGCCTCTCCTACGAGCAGTACTTC. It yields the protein CASSSTGGLSYEQYF.

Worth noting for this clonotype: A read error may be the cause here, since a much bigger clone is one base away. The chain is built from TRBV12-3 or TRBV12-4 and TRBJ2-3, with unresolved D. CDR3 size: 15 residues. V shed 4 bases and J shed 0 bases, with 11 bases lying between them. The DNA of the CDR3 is TGTGCCAGCAGTTCAGACGTCGGGAGCACAGATACGCAGTATTTT. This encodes CASSSDVGSTDTQYF.